These 10 T cell receptor beta chains were sequenced from one sample in a study of cytomegalovirus exposure and HLA in healthy donors. The PCR employed 60 Vbeta primers together with 13 Jbeta primers. Assay used: immunoSEQ multiplex PCR; TCRdb lists only in-frame clones, some missing. The repertoire holds around 170,000 clones, with about 78% as singletons. Source material: PBMCs. Receptors originate from a male donor in good health and CMV-seronegative.

The V call is TRBV2, the J call TRBJ2-7; TRBD2 agrees at 9 bases. V shed 7 bases, J shed 4 bases, and the junction held 2 bases outside the gene matches. The germline V gene encodes CDR1 SNHLY and CDR2 FYNNEI. The CDR3 has 12 residues. CDR3 DNA sequence: TGTGCCAGCAAGCGGGGGGCATACGAGCAGTACTTC. Amino acid sequence: CASKRGAYEQYF.

The chain joins TRBV23-1 to TRBJ2-5, with D possibly being TRBD1 (5 bases). TRBV23-1 is annotated as an ORF whose role is uncertain. This CDR3 contains 13 residues. V was pared by 2 bases and J by 5 bases, with 9 bases between. CDR3 coding DNA: TGCGCCAGCAGTCAACAGGGAAGGGAGACCCAGTACTTC. Protein product: CASSQQGRETQYF.

The CDR3 reads CAISPGATEAFF. CDR3 sequence (DNA): TGTGCCATTAGTCCAGGGGCCACTGAAGCTTTCTTT. This chain uses TRBV10-3 with TRBJ1-1, with D tentatively TRBD1 (6 bases). CDR1 and CDR2 from the germline V gene are ENHRY and SYGVKD. Trimming removed 9 bases at V and 4 bases at J, with 12 bases between. CDR3 length: 12 amino acids.

V usage is TRBV5-1 and J usage is TRBJ1-3; 9 nucleotides line up with TRBD1. Germline V gene sequence: CDR1 SGHRS, CDR2 YFSETQ. The CDR3 is 18 residues long. V dropped 4 bases and J dropped 3; count of bases not matched to a gene: 14. The CDR3 nucleotides read TGCGCCAGCAGCCCACCGCGGACAGGGGAAGCCATTGGAAACACCATATATTTT. Its translation is CASSPPRTGEAIGNTIYF.

The chain recombines TRBV7-2 with TRBJ2-7; 11 bases agree with TRBD2. V shed 1 base, J shed 1 base, and the junction held 3 bases outside the gene matches. The CDR3 contains 16 residues. Germline loops: CDR1 SGHTA, CDR2 FQGNSA. The chain's CDR3 is CASSLVAGGQSYEQYF. CDR3 nucleotide sequence: TGTGCCAGCAGCTTAGTAGCGGGAGGGCAATCCTACGAGCAGTACTTC.

J is TRBJ2-5 and V is TRBV19; tentative D call: TRBD2 (6 bases). CDR3 length equals 15 residues. The germline CDR1 and CDR2 sequences are LNHDA and SQIVND (reference sequence). Trimming stripped 6 bases from V and 2 bases from J, with 16 bases between. CDR3 amino acids: CASSVGGTDQETQYF. CDR3 DNA: TGTGCCAGTAGCGTCGGCGGGACCGATCAAGAGACCCAGTACTTC.

Note on this clone: A read error may account for a junction end that differs from germline. This sequence joins TRBV7-9 and TRBJ1-5; possible D gene TRBD1, 5 bases. The CDR3 extends over 12 amino acids. Germline V gives CDR1 SEHNR, CDR2 FQNEAQ (reference sequence). CDR3 residues: CSSSWGDQPQHF. The CDR3 nucleotides read TGTTCCAGCAGCTGGGGGGATCAGCCCCAGCATTTT.

As to this clone: The sample holds other DNA sequences that translate to the same CDR3. CDR3 residues: CASSSEGQGMKGNTIYF. CDR3 in DNA: TGTGCCAGCAGCTCGGAAGGACAGGGAATGAAGGGAAACACCATATATTTT. The chain is built from TRBV7-2 and TRBJ1-3; 8 nucleotides match TRBD1. V lost 4 bases to trimming and J lost 4 bases; unmatched junction nucleotides: 12. The germline V gene encodes CDR1 SGHTA and CDR2 FQGNSA. The CDR3 has 17 amino acids. The full variable domain, with the rest looked up from reference TRBV7-2 and TRBJ1-3, is GAGVSQSPSNKVTEKGKDVELRCDPISGHTALYWYRQSLGQGLEFLIYFQGNSAPDKSGLPSDRFSAERTGGSVSTLTIQRTQQEDSAVYLCASSSEGQGMKGNTIYFGEGSWLTVV.

CDR3 amino acids: CASSLWTSGGNEQFF. The CDR3, as DNA: TGTGCCAGCAGCCTATGGACTAGCGGGGGGAATGAGCAGTTCTTC. The V gene is TRBV7-8, the J gene TRBJ2-1, with 14 bases that match TRBD2. The CDR3 runs 15 residues. Germline V lookup: CDR1 SGHVS, CDR2 FQNEAQ. J was trimmed by 7 bases and V by 5 bases; bases with no gene match: 4.

The rearrangement uses TRBV5-1 and TRBJ2-3, with 14 bases identical to TRBD2. This CDR3 comprises 18 residues. J lost 1 base, V lost 2 bases, and 6 bases had no gene match. The germline CDR1 and CDR2 sequences are SGHRS and YFSETQ. The CDR3 loop reads CASSFGGTSGSGTDTQYF. CDR3 DNA: TGCGCCAGCAGCTTCGGCGGGACTAGCGGGAGTGGCACAGATACGCAGTATTTT.